This passage covers 5 T cell receptor beta chains from one sample sequenced in a study of control samples from healthy donors and cancer patients. Clones were sequenced by immunoSEQ multiplex PCR, and TCRdb holds only the in-frame ones, with some missing. The sample includes 99,000 or so clones, around 80% of them seen just once. Sequencing input: blood. The receptors come from a man aged 55 to 70 in good health.

The J gene is TRBJ2-3, the V gene TRBV10-3, with 10 nucleotides matching TRBD2. Germline CDR1 reads ENHRY; CDR2 reads SYGVKD. This CDR3 spans 14 amino acids. Unmatched junction bases numbered 5, after V lost 7 bases and J lost 4 bases. This chain's CDR3 is CAITSSGSSDTQYF. CDR3 bases: TGTGCCATCACCTCTAGCGGGAGTTCAGATACGCAGTATTTT.

The rearrangement joins TRBV6-2 or TRBV6-3 to TRBJ2-3; 11 bases match TRBD2. Germline loops: CDR1 MNHEY, CDR2 SVGEGT. CDR3 length: 13 residues. Losses at the gene ends were 5 bases for V and 11 bases for J; bases not matched to a gene: 6. The CDR3 sequence is CASSPTLAGVQYF. The CDR3 DNA sequence: TGTGCCAGCAGTCCCACACTAGCGGGGGTGCAGTATTTT.

This clone appeared once. This chain connects TRBV6-5 to TRBJ1-1; 8 bases line up with TRBD1. V shed 5 bases and J 5 bases; nucleotides not matched to a gene: 7. The CDR3 runs 14 residues. Germline CDR1 reads MNHEY; CDR2 reads SVGAGI. For the CDR3, the DNA is TGTGCCAGCAGTCTGACAGGGGAGGGAACTGAAGCTTTCTTT. It codes for CASSLTGEGTEAFF.

About this clone itself: The germline gene is not matched at one end of the junction; a read error may be the cause. The chain employs TRBV19 and TRBJ2-2; 11 positions match TRBD2. The CDR3 loop spans 17 amino acids. Per germline, CDR1 LNHDA and CDR2 SQIVND (reference sequence). CDR3 region: CASTILAGGPNTGELFF. The CDR3 DNA reads as TGTGCCAGTACTATATTAGCGGGGGGGCCGAACACCGGGGAGCTGTTTTTT.

V is TRBV18 and J is TRBJ1-2; D gene unclear. CDR3 length equals 12 residues. Between the trimmed V and J ends, which lost 8 bases and 4 bases, there was a span of 11 bases. The germline V gene has CDR1 KGHSH and CDR2 LQKENI. The CDR3 region is CASARPTYGYTF. In DNA, the CDR3 is TGTGCCAGCGCCCGACCCACCTATGGCTACACCTTC. Complete variable domain (other parts from reference TRBV18 and TRBJ1-2): NAGVMQNPRHLVRRRGQEARLRCSPMKGHSHVYWYRQLPEEGLKFMVYLQKENIIDESGMPKERFSAEFPKEGPSILRIQQVVRGDSAAYFCASARPTYGYTFGSGTRLTVV.